A selection of T cell receptor beta chains follows, all from one sample in a study of monozygotic twins with inflammatory bowel disease. From the 5' RACE reads, TCRdb lists one entry per CDR3 protein and no DNA. Its listing shows 420,000 or so distinct CDR3 sequences. Sequencing input: blood. These receptors originate from a human donor with ulcerative colitis or Crohn's disease, or a healthy co-twin of an affected twin (not recorded which). Each CDR3 is given with its conserved first and last residue.

V,J,CDR3
TRBV5-1,TRBJ2-3,CASSELVAGDTQYF
TRBV29-1,TRBJ2-5,CSVEVGVRETQYF
TRBV10-3,TRBJ1-2,CAISERVDSNYGYTF
TRBV5-1,TRBJ2-5,CASSLYLTATETQYF
TRBV5-1,TRBJ2-7,CASSLEPNYEQYF
TRBV11-3,TRBJ2-3,CASSRFRAPDTQYF
TRBV7-2,TRBJ1-4,CASSLRALNEKLFF
TRBV19,TRBJ2-2,CASTSFFLLGAPGELFF
TRBV6-1,TRBJ2-4,CATSSPREKNIQYF
TRBV27,TRBJ2-1,CASSSLGAGGYEQFF
TRBV11-2,TRBJ2-5,CASSLRVKETQYF
TRBV7-2,TRBJ1-2,CASSSRTAAGSNYGYTF
TRBV5-1,TRBJ2-3,CASSQDYTDTQYF
TRBV7-2,TRBJ2-7,CASSQGRGTTYEQYF
TRBV12-3/TRBV12-4,TRBJ2-3,CASSLGGRKADTQYF
TRBV6-1,TRBJ2-1,CASREGLANNEQFF
TRBV6-5,TRBJ1-2,CVAWSGAGSGYTF
TRBV13,TRBJ1-4,CASTLRTGGVKAEKLFF
TRBV5-1,TRBJ1-1,CASSLYEVNTEAFF
TRBV2,TRBJ2-7,CASVQGSEQYF
TRBV20-1,TRBJ1-2,CSAITRGRNYGYTF
TRBV12-3/TRBV12-4,TRBJ1-1,CASSLLQGVKAFF
TRBV9,TRBJ1-1,CASSLLRERAKGELCEAFF
TRBV7-6,TRBJ2-5,CASSLTEQTQYF
TRBV11-2,TRBJ2-7,CASSSGTTHYEQYF
TRBV6-1,TRBJ2-5,CASSPPGAGGTGTQYF